This T cell receptor (beta chain) originates from a study of naive and memory T cell subsets. This clonotype is deemed medium-sized. Its antigen is not known. Whole-blood samples were approximately 2.6 ml of peripheral blood from healthy adult volunteers. The library had UMIs added by 3' ligation of an oligonucleotide to TCR cDNA. Reverse transcription used DNase-treated unsorted total RNA, aiming for about 1 to 1000 ng. The ends were cut back, 1 base at V and 4 bases at J, with 10 bases in the middle. Germline lookup yields CDR1 MNHEY and CDR2 SMNVEV (reference sequence). CDR3 length: 14 residues. Alpha and beta constant region primers primed reverse transcription for blood and skin samples. Via MiXCR, TCRdb re-called the 5' RACE reads, giving one row per CDR3 protein. The sample has 25,000 to 30,000 distinct CDR3 sequences, 20% to 25% seen once. Broader study findings: This RNA-based method may be sensitive to activation-related transcript changes.

This chain joins TRBV27 and TRBJ1-1; D is possibly TRBD1 (5 bases). The TCR comes from a female donor in good health. The CDR3 coding sequence is TGTGCCAGCAGTTTATTGGGGGTAAGCACTGAAGCTTTCTTT. This encodes CASSLLGVSTEAFF.